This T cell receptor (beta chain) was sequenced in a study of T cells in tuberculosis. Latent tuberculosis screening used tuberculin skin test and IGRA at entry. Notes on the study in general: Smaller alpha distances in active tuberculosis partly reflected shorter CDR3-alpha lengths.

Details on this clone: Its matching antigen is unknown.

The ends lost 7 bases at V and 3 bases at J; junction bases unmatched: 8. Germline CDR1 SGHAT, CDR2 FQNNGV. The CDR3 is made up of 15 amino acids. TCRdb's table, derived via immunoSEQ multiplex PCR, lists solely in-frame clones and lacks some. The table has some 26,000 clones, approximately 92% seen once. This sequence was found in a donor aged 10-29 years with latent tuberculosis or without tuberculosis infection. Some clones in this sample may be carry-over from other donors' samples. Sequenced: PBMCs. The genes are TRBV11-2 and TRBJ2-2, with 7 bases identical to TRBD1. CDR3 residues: CASTTDRVDTGELFF. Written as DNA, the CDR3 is TGTGCCAGCACCACCGACAGGGTGGACACCGGGGAGCTGTTTTTT.